This is a list of T cell receptor beta chains from one sample in a study of blood T cell repertoires in COVID-19. Sequencing was performed with immunoSEQ multiplex PCR; in TCRdb, only in-frame clones are kept and a portion is missing. The sample holds approximately 140,000 clones, around nine tenths seen once. The sample taken for sequencing was peripheral blood. These TCRs come from a human donor in a cohort sampled during active COVID-19. Both conserved end residues are part of each CDR3. The D gene is left open where the match is weak. Size is stated for part of the rows, as once, few or many counts, or as a class when the clone is expanded.

d_gene | j_gene | v_gene | abundance | CDR3nt | CDR3aa
TRBD1 | TRBJ2-2 | TRBV6-5 | few | TGTGCCAGCAGCAGGGACAGGGTAAACGCCGGGGAGCTGTTTTTT | CASSRDRVNAGELFF
TRBD2 | TRBJ2-1 | TRBV18 | once | TGTGCCAGCTCGTATAGGCTAGCGGATGAGCAGTTCTTC | CASSYRLADEQFF
TRBD2 | TRBJ2-1 | TRBV11-3 | - | TGTGCCAGCAGCTTAGGGGCTAGCGGGGGGAATGAGCAGTTCTTC | CASSLGASGGNEQFF
- | TRBJ1-6 | TRBV14 | - | TGTGCCAGCAGCCGACAGGAGAATTCACCCCTCCACTTT | CASSRQENSPLHF
TRBD1 | TRBJ2-4 | TRBV7-9 | - | TGTGCCAGCAGCTTCGGGACAGGGGGCTCGTACTTC | CASSFGTGGSYF
- | TRBJ2-7 | TRBV29-1 | - | TGCAGCGTTGGGGACACCCACTACGAGCAGTACTTC | CSVGDTHYEQYF
- | TRBJ2-7 | TRBV6-1 | - | TGTGCCAGCAGTGAAGGTCTCGCGGGACCTCCCTACGAGCAGTACTTC | CASSEGLAGPPYEQYF
TRBD2 | TRBJ2-1 | TRBV12-3/TRBV12-4 | - | TGTGCCAGCAGTTCACTAGCGGGGGAGCAGTTCTTC | CASSSLAGEQFF
TRBD2 | TRBJ2-5 | TRBV19 | - | TGTGCCAGTAGTGCCCTAGCGGGGGGTGGAGAGACCCAGTACTTC | CASSALAGGGETQYF
- | TRBJ1-5 | TRBV19 | - | TGTGCCAGTAGTACCCTAGATCAGCCCCAGCATTTT | CASSTLDQPQHF
- | TRBJ2-6 | TRBV7-9 | - | TGTGCCAGCAGCTTAAGCGAATCTGGGGCCAACGTCCTGACTTTC | CASSLSESGANVLTF
- | TRBJ1-1 | TRBV18 | - | TGTGCCAGCTCACCACAAGCGGAGAACACTGAAGCTTTCTTT | CASSPQAENTEAFF
- | TRBJ1-4 | TRBV7-9 | - | TGTGCCAGCAGCTTTGGGCAGGGACTAGCAGGGAGTGAAAAACTGTTTTTT | CASSFGQGLAGSEKLFF
TRBD2 | TRBJ2-3 | TRBV30 | - | TGTGCCTGGAGTGGGACTAGCGGGAGGCCGGGCGGGGATACGCAGTATTTT | CAWSGTSGRPGGDTQYF
- | TRBJ1-2 | TRBV5-4 | few | TGTGCCAGCAGCTTGGACAGGCCACTTGAAGGCTACACCTTC | CASSLDRPLEGYTF
TRBD1 | TRBJ2-5 | TRBV24-1 | - | TGTGCCACCAGTGATTTGTCCAGGGGGCATCAAGAGACCCAGTACTTC | CATSDLSRGHQETQYF
TRBD2 | TRBJ2-2 | TRBV11-3 | - | TGTGCCAGCAGCGCACAGGTCGGGAGGTCCGGGGAGCTGTTTTTT | CASSAQVGRSGELFF
- | TRBJ1-5 | TRBV15 | - | TGTGCCACCAGCAGAGATTTCGGTCAGCCCCAGCATTTT | CATSRDFGQPQHF
TRBD2 | TRBJ2-3 | TRBV7-2 | - | TGTGCCAGCAGCTTAGGGTGGGGGGTAGCGGGACACACAGATACGCAGTATTTT | CASSLGWGVAGHTDTQYF
- | TRBJ2-7 | TRBV5-5 | - | TGTGCCAGCAGCCTACAAGGGACACATCAAGAGCAGTACTTC | CASSLQGTHQEQYF
- | TRBJ2-7 | TRBV28 | - | TGTGCCAGCAGGCAGGCCCTAACCGCCTACGAGCAGTACTTC | CASRQALTAYEQYF
- | TRBJ1-2 | TRBV6-6 | - | TGTGCCAGCAGTACCAGGCCAAACTATGGCTACACCTTC | CASSTRPNYGYTF
TRBD1 | TRBJ2-1 | TRBV5-1 | once | TGCGCCAGCAGCTTGCCACAGACAGGGGCCGCGGATGAGCAGTTCTTC | CASSLPQTGAADEQFF